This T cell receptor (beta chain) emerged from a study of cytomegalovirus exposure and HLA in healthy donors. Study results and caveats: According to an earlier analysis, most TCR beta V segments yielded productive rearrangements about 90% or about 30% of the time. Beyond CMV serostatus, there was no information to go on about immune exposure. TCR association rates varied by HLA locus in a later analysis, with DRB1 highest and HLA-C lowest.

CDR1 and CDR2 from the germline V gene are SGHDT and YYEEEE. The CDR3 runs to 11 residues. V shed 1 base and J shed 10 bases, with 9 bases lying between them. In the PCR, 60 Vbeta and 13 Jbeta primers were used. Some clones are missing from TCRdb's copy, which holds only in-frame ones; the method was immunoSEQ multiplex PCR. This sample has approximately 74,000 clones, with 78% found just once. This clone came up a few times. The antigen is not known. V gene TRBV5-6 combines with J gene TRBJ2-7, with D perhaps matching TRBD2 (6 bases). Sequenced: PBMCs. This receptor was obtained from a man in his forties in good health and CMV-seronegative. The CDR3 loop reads CASSLKTSQYF. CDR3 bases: TGTGCCAGCAGCTTGAAGACTAGTCAGTACTTC.